These 26 T cell receptor beta chains were all obtained from the same sample, sequenced in a study of regulatory T cells in long-lasting Graves disease. iRepertoire HTBI primers and Arm-PCR of CDR3 regions built TCR beta libraries. TCRdb re-analysed the multiplex PCR reads in MiXCR, keeping a single row per CDR3 protein. The data hold approximately 470,000 distinct CDR3 sequences, with roughly 20% observed a single time. Time point in this sample: persistent/refractory GD, antithyroid drugs over 5 years with positive TRAb. There was RNA extracted from PBMCs, and the TCR library was made from it. This material consisted of peripheral blood mononuclear cells (PBMCs), taken when the disease was refractory, from a patient treated with antithyroid drugs. The receptors come from a female donor with Graves disease.

This clonotype was picked up a small number of times. The genes are TRBV6-2 or TRBV6-3 and TRBJ1-1; D gene uncertain. This CDR3 has 13 amino acids. Germline CDR1 MNHEY, CDR2 SVGEGT. V gave up 0 bases and J gave up 6 bases, with 8 bases separating them. This CDR3 is CASSYSRQSEAFF. The CDR3 DNA follows: TGTGCCAGCAGTTACTCGAGGCAGTCTGAAGCTTTCTTT.

Only a few counts were recorded for this clonotype. This chain links TRBV4-1 with TRBJ2-7; TRBD1 matches 8 bases. The germline gives CDR1 MGHRA, CDR2 YSYEKL. This CDR3 region has 14 residues. After removal of 5 bases from V and 5 bases from J, the junction contained 8 bases not matched to a gene. CDR3 protein: CASSKDRVNHEQYF. CDR3 bases: TGCGCCAGCAGCAAGGACAGGGTTAACCACGAGCAGTACTTC.

The V and J genes are TRBV6-2 or TRBV6-3 and TRBJ2-2; TRBD2 agrees at 13 bases. Trimming took 2 bases from V and 1 from J; bases not matched to a gene: 7. Germline loops: CDR1 MNHEY, CDR2 SVGEGT. The CDR3 runs to 19 residues. CDR3: CASSYRRTSGRMNTGELFF. CDR3 coding DNA: TGTGCCAGCAGTTACAGGCGGACTAGCGGGAGAATGAACACCGGGGAGCTGTTTTTT.

This clonotype was seen more than once but under ten times. J is TRBJ1-1 and V is TRBV5-5, with TRBD1 identical over 8 bases. Per germline, CDR1 SGHKS and CDR2 YYEKEE (reference sequence). CDR3 length: 13 residues. The trim removed 5 bases at V and 4 bases at J, leaving 4 bases unmatched. CDR3 coding DNA: TGTGCCAGCAGATCGGACAGGGCCACTGAAGCTTTCTTT. Its translation is CASRSDRATEAFF.

This clonotype appeared a single time. The missing conserved phenylalanine or tryptophan at the end of this CDR3 makes a read error likely. The chain has TRBV6-2 or TRBV6-3 and TRBJ2-2; D is perhaps TRBD2 (6 bases). Trimming cost V 4 bases and J 1 base, with 7 bases left between them. The CDR3 has 14 amino acids. The germline V gene encodes CDR1 MNHEY and CDR2 SVGEGT. CDR3 nucleotide sequence: TGTGCCAGCAGTTTGGGACTGAACACCGGGGAGCTGTTTCTT. Residues: CASSLGLNTGELFL.

This clonotype turned up a few times. The chain is built from TRBV27 and TRBJ2-1; 9 nucleotides agree with TRBD2. CDR1 and CDR2 (germline): MNHEY, SMNVEV (reference sequence). This CDR3 contains 15 residues. The junction had 6 bases not matched to a gene; V was cut back by 1 base and J by 8 bases. CDR3 sequence (DNA): TGTGCCAGCAGTTTATTGGGCGGGAGGGTCGATGAGCAGTTCTTC. Amino acid sequence: CASSLLGGRVDEQFF.

This chain uses TRBV27 with TRBJ1-2, with D possibly TRBD1 on 6 matching bases. The CDR3 length is 11 residues. Germline assignment: CDR1 MNHEY and CDR2 SMNVEV (reference sequence). The V and J ends lost 6 bases and 8 bases respectively, with 10 bases between them. The CDR3 here is CASSAGDGYTF. The CDR3 nucleotides are TGTGCCAGCAGCGCAGGGGACGGCTACACCTTC.

This chain uses TRBV13 with TRBJ1-1, with D possibly being TRBD1 (5 bases). The CDR3 loop spans 16 amino acids. CDR1 is PRHDT, CDR2 FYEKMQ, per germline (reference sequence). Trimming removed 5 bases from V and 3 bases from J, with 19 bases in between. The CDR3 sequence: CASSQTGTVTHTEAFF. CDR3 coding DNA: TGTGCCAGCAGCCAGACCGGGACCGTGACACACACTGAAGCTTTCTTT.

For this clonotype: At one end, the junction sequence differs from germline, possibly due to a read error. This sequence joins TRBV6-1 and TRBJ1-4; D gene unclear. Germline V CDR1 and CDR2: MNHNS, SASEGT. CDR3 length equals 16 residues. CDR3 nucleotides: TGTGCCAGCACTCTAAATGCTGGCGCAACTAATGTAAAACTGTTTTTT. This gives the protein CASTLNAGATNVKLFF.

To note about this clonotype: A much larger clonotype is one base distant, so this may be a read error. This rearrangement joins TRBV6-4 to TRBJ1-1; D remains ambiguous. Germline CDR1 MRHNA, CDR2 SNTAGT. There are 13 residues in the CDR3. CDR3 residues: CASSYSLGGEAFF. In nucleotides, the CDR3 is TGTGCCAGCAGTTACTCATTAGGCGGGGAGGCTTTCTTT.

This clonotype was seen many times. The rearrangement links TRBV20-1 to TRBJ2-5; 10 bases are shared with TRBD1. The CDR3 extends over 15 amino acids. J lost 10 bases, V lost 1 base, and 12 bases had no gene match. In germline, CDR1 is DFQATT, CDR2 SNEGSKA (reference sequence). This chain's CDR3 is CSARGGTGVGKGQYF. The DNA for the CDR3 is TGCAGTGCTAGAGGAGGGACAGGGGTCGGGAAGGGCCAGTACTTC.

This clonotype was observed at least ten times. The chain links TRBV11-1 to TRBJ2-5, with TRBD2 matching 9 bases. The CDR3 length is 15 residues. Trimming cost V 1 base and J 5 bases; bases outside gene matches: 5. Looked up from germline, CDR1 is SGHAT and CDR2 is FQDESV (reference sequence). CDR3 nucleotides: TGTGCCAGCAGCTTAGAAAGCGGGAGGTCGGAGACCCAGTACTTC. Amino acid sequence: CASSLESGRSETQYF.

This clonotype was detected only once. The chain uses TRBV19 and TRBJ1-5; no reliable D call. Trimming took 5 bases from V and 1 from J, leaving 12 bases between them. This CDR3 spans 15 amino acids. CDR1 is LNHDA, CDR2 SQIVND, per germline (reference sequence). CDR3 in amino acids: CASSELSLSNQPQHF. CDR3 nucleotides: TGTGCCAGTAGTGAGTTGTCACTGAGCAATCAGCCCCAGCATTTT. The full variable domain, in which reference TRBV19 and TRBJ1-5 provide the parts outside the CDR3, is DGGITQSPKYLFRKEGQNVTLSCEQNLNHDAMYWYRQDPGQGLRLIYYSQIVNDFQKGDIAEGYSVSREKKESFPLTVTSAQKNPTAFYLCASSELSLSNQPQHFGDGTRLSIL.

In this sample, this clonotype turned up a few times. J is TRBJ2-3 and V is TRBV13; 8 nucleotides line up with TRBD1. CDR3 length equals 14 residues. J lost 5 bases, V lost 4 bases, and 5 bases had no gene match. The germline V gene encodes CDR1 PRHDT and CDR2 FYEKMQ (reference sequence). CDR3 loop: CASSYGQGLDTQYF. Written as DNA, the CDR3 is TGTGCCAGCAGCTACGGACAGGGATTAGATACGCAGTATTTT.

Many counts were recorded for this clonotype. CDR3 DNA sequence: TGTGCCAGCAGCCACGTTCAGGGGTGGGAGCAGTACTTC. This gives the protein CASSHVQGWEQYF. The genes are TRBV14 and TRBJ2-7, with a weak D call TRBD1 (6 bases). V lost 3 bases and J lost 7, with 13 bases in between. Per the germline V gene, CDR1 is SGHDN and CDR2 is FVKESK. The CDR3 loop spans 13 amino acids. Supplemented by reference TRBV14 and TRBJ2-7, the full variable domain reads EAGVTQFPSHSVIEKGQTVTLRCDPISGHDNLYWYRRVMGKEIKFLLHFVKESKQDESGMPNNRFLAERTGGTYSTLKVQPAELEDSGVYFCASSHVQGWEQYFGPGTRLTVT.

This clonotype was detected ten times or more. J is TRBJ1-2 and V is TRBV28, with a tentative D call TRBD1 (6 bases). The CDR3 is 17 residues long. In germline, CDR1 is MDHEN, CDR2 SYDVKM. V was cut by 1 base and J by 3 bases, with 18 bases left in between. The CDR3 here is CASSLFWDDRRYYGYTF. CDR3 nucleotides: TGTGCCAGCAGTTTATTTTGGGATGACAGGCGCTACTATGGCTACACCTTC.

This clonotype was recorded a few times. The genes are TRBV19 and TRBJ1-5; 7 bases agree with TRBD1. CDR3 length equals 15 residues. Germline loops: CDR1 LNHDA, CDR2 SQIVND (reference sequence). The V segment lost 3 bases and the J segment 2 bases; nucleotides outside the gene matches: 4. Here the CDR3 reads CASSILGGGNQPQHF. In DNA form, the CDR3 reads TGTGCCAGTAGTATTCTAGGGGGCGGCAATCAGCCCCAGCATTTT.

This clonotype was seen ten or more times. This rearrangement joins TRBV5-1 to TRBJ2-7, with 9 bases aligning to TRBD1. After removal of 0 bases from V and 3 bases from J, the junction contained 4 bases not matched to a gene. Germline V gene sequence: CDR1 SGHRS, CDR2 YFSETQ. CDR3 length: 15 amino acids. CDR3 bases: TGCGCCAGCAGCTTGGTGGACAGGGGAGGCTACGAGCAGTACTTC. Amino acids: CASSLVDRGGYEQYF.

This clonotype was detected many times. V gene TRBV11-2 combines with J gene TRBJ1-1; TRBD1 agrees at 9 bases. Losses at the gene ends were 8 bases for V and 1 base for J; bases not matched to a gene: 5. This CDR3 contains 14 residues. Looked up from germline, CDR1 is SGHAT and CDR2 is FQNNGV. The CDR3 reads CASFPGQGNTEAFF. The CDR3 DNA reads TGTGCCAGCTTTCCGGGACAGGGGAACACTGAAGCTTTCTTT.

The rearrangement joins TRBV11-2 to TRBJ2-1, with 7 bases aligning to TRBD2. The germline gives CDR1 SGHAT, CDR2 FQNNGV. Germline trimming cut 6 bases from V and 2 bases from J; bases unmatched to any gene: 16. There are 18 residues in the CDR3. The chain's CDR3 is CASSSTSGGMFTYNEQFF. For the CDR3, the DNA is TGTGCCAGCAGTTCTACCTCGGGGGGAATGTTTACCTACAATGAGCAGTTCTTC.

CDR3 in amino acids: CASSLRQGRVYGYTF. The CDR3 DNA reads TGTGCCAGCAGCCTCAGACAGGGGAGGGTCTATGGCTACACCTTC. This chain links TRBV3-2 with TRBJ1-2; TRBD1, the D gene given by the table, was not confirmed from the DNA. TRBV3-2 is labeled a pseudogene. The CDR3 covers 15 residues.

The chain is built from TRBV20-1 and TRBJ2-7; D gene uncertain. In germline, CDR1 is DFQATT, CDR2 SNEGSKA (reference sequence). This CDR3 is built from 14 residues. V gave up 2 bases and J gave up 5 bases, with 16 bases separating them. The CDR3 coding sequence is TGCAGTGCTAGAAGACAAATCTCTACTAACGAGCAGTACTTC. This translates into CSARRQISTNEQYF.

This clonotype has more than one count but fewer than ten. The chain recombines TRBV20-1 with TRBJ2-7; 11 bases agree with TRBD2. This CDR3 has 13 amino acids. The V segment lost 5 bases and the J segment 4 bases; nucleotides outside the gene matches: 4. Germline V gene lookup returns CDR1 DFQATT and CDR2 SNEGSKA (reference sequence). The DNA of the CDR3 is TGCAGTGCTGATGGGACTAGCGGATACGAGCAGTACTTC. This codes for CSADGTSGYEQYF.

This clonotype was counted ten times or more. The chain recombines TRBV10-3 with TRBJ2-7; the D gene is possibly TRBD1 (6 bases). V dropped 2 bases and J dropped 1 base, with 12 bases sitting between them. There are 15 residues in the CDR3. Germline lookup yields CDR1 ENHRY and CDR2 SYGVKD. The CDR3 here is CAISENRVGSYEQYF. In nucleotides, the CDR3 is TGTGCCATCAGTGAGAACAGGGTGGGATCCTACGAGCAGTACTTC.

There are a few counts of this clonotype. A read error may explain this, as a much larger clone is one base away. The chain combines TRBV14 with TRBJ2-7; 9 nucleotides match TRBD1. The CDR3 is 13 residues long. Germline CDR1 is SGHDN and CDR2 is FVKESK. J was trimmed by 5 bases and V by 3 bases; bases with no gene match: 2. The CDR3 spells CASSQRDRDEQYF. CDR3 DNA sequence: TGTGCCAGCAGCCAGCGGGACAGGGACGAGCAGTACTTC. Full variable domain (missing parts from reference TRBV14 and TRBJ2-7): EAGVTQFPSHSVIEKGQTVTLRCDPISGHDNLYWYRRVMGKEIKFLLHFVKESKQDESGMPNNRFLAERTGGTYSTLKVQPAELEDSGVYFCASSQRDRDEQYFGPGTRLTVT.

This clonotype has a count of ten or more. The chain is built from TRBV24-1 and TRBJ1-2, with 8 positions matching TRBD1. The V gene end was trimmed by 7 bases and the J gene end by 3 bases; junction bases not matched to a gene: 9. Germline loops: CDR1 KGHDR, CDR2 SFDVKD. This CDR3 is 15 amino acids long. CDR3 protein: CATSQRTGKYYGYTF. CDR3 coding DNA: TGTGCCACCAGCCAGCGGACAGGGAAGTACTATGGCTACACCTTC.